Presented here are 17 T cell receptor beta chains from one specimen sequenced in a study of long-term antiretroviral therapy in people with HIV. Version v3.0 of the immunoSEQ assay was performed at survey level. Sequencing used immunoSEQ multiplex PCR; TCRdb keeps in-frame clones, though not all of them. The table records roughly 42,000 clones, about 89% of them present only once. The sample was unsorted PBMCs, taken 0.1 years before starting antiretroviral therapy. These receptor sequences come from a woman aged 45 to 65 with HIV.

The genes are TRBV27 and TRBJ1-5; D ambiguous. V lost 4 bases to trimming and J lost 4 bases, with 2 bases between them. The CDR3 runs 11 residues. CDR1 is MNHEY and CDR2 is SMNVEV in the germline V gene (reference sequence). For the CDR3, the DNA is TGTGCCAGCAGTTCTAATCAGCCCCAGCATTTT. It specifies CASSSNQPQHF.

V gene TRBV7-3 combines with J gene TRBJ2-2; D gene uncertain. The germline V and J ends were trimmed by 5 bases and 7 bases, with 8 bases remaining between them. The CDR3 is made up of 12 amino acids. The germline V gene encodes CDR1 SGHTA and CDR2 FQGTGA. CDR3 in DNA: TGTGCCAGCAGCGGGGTAGGCGGGGAGCTGTTTTTT. It specifies CASSGVGGELFF.

The chain carries TRBV10-3 and TRBJ2-7; perhaps D is TRBD1 or TRBD2 (5 bases each). Trimming left V 5 bases short and J 9 bases short, with 17 bases between. CDR3 length: 13 residues. From germline, CDR1 is ENHRY and CDR2 SYGVKD. CDR3 sequence reads: CAISWDRSSGQYF. The CDR3 region has the DNA TGTGCCATCAGTTGGGACCGCTCATCGGGGCAGTACTTC.

This clone appeared once. The genes are TRBV5-1 and TRBJ2-5; D is possibly TRBD1 (6 bases). The germline V and J ends were trimmed by 4 bases and 1 base, with 11 bases remaining between them. CDR1 is SGHRS, CDR2 YFSETQ, per germline. This CDR3 has 14 amino acids. CDR3 loop: CASSVGALQETQYF. In DNA form, the CDR3 reads TGCGCCAGCAGCGTGGGGGCTCTCCAAGAGACCCAGTACTTC. Complete variable domain (other parts from reference TRBV5-1 and TRBJ2-5): KAGVTQTPRYLIKTRGQQVTLSCSPISGHRSVSWYQQTPGQGLQFLFEYFSETQRNKGNFPGRFSGRQFSNSRSEMNVSTLELGDSALYLCASSVGALQETQYFGPGTRLLVL.

The CDR3 reads CASSEGGTGSNQPQHF. The CDR3 bases are TGTGCCAGCAGTGAAGGGGGGACAGGAAGCAATCAGCCCCAGCATTTT. The gene calls are TRBV6-1 and TRBJ1-5; 8 bases match TRBD1. Germline V gene data show CDR1 as MNHNS and CDR2 as SASEGT. Trimming removed 1 base from V and 1 base from J; junction bases left unmatched: 3. The CDR3 runs 16 residues.

This clone was picked up a small number of times. The chain couples TRBV2 to TRBJ1-6, with D unresolved. Trimming removed 6 bases from V and 0 bases from J, with 9 bases in between. The CDR3 runs to 15 residues. From germline, CDR1 is SNHLY and CDR2 FYNNEI. In DNA form, the CDR3 reads TGTGCCAGCAGGCTCGGCACCTCCTATAATTCACCCCTCCACTTT. As protein: CASRLGTSYNSPLHF.

The chain recombines TRBV4-1 with TRBJ2-1; 9 bases agree with TRBD1. The CDR3 length is 15 residues. V lost 5 bases to trimming and J lost 5 bases; unmatched junction nucleotides: 7. Per germline, CDR1 MGHRA and CDR2 YSYEKL. Written as DNA, the CDR3 is TGCGCCAGCAGCTCCCAGGGGACAGGGAACAATGAGCAGTTCTTC. Protein product: CASSSQGTGNNEQFF.

This rearrangement joins TRBV5-1 to TRBJ2-3, with 10 positions matching TRBD2. The CDR3 spans 15 residues. Per germline, CDR1 SGHRS and CDR2 YFSETQ. V shed 4 bases, J shed 0 bases, and the junction held 2 bases outside the gene matches. The CDR3 sequence is CASSLSGGSTDTQYF. CDR3 bases: TGCGCCAGCAGCCTTAGCGGGGGGAGCACAGATACGCAGTATTTT.

The V gene is TRBV7-3, the J gene TRBJ2-5, with 8 bases lining up with TRBD2. J lost 0 bases, V lost 5 bases, and 11 bases had no gene match. The length of the CDR3 is 17 residues. The V gene's germline CDR1 is SGHTA and CDR2 FQGTGA. In DNA, the CDR3 is TGTGCCAGCAGCCGCGGGGGGAGGACGAGGGACCAAGAGACCCAGTACTTC. Residues: CASSRGGRTRDQETQYF.

The rearrangement joins TRBV6-6 to TRBJ2-7; TRBD2 agrees at 13 bases. The CDR3 length is 15 residues. Germline V gives CDR1 MNHNY, CDR2 SVGAGI (reference sequence). The ends lost 2 bases at V and 3 bases at J; junction bases unmatched: 1. The CDR3 DNA follows: TGTGCCAGCAGTTACAGACTAGCGGGAGGCTACGAGCAGTACTTC. Translation gives CASSYRLAGGYEQYF.

The gene calls are TRBV6-5 and TRBJ1-2, with D perhaps matching TRBD1 (6 bases). Trimming removed 5 bases at V and 3 bases at J, with 10 bases between. Germline V lookup: CDR1 MNHEY, CDR2 SVGAGI. CDR3 length: 13 amino acids. The CDR3 loop is CASSRQADYGYTF. CDR3 in DNA: TGTGCCAGCAGTCGACAGGCTGACTATGGCTACACCTTC.

The chain combines TRBV5-6 with TRBJ1-1, with 7 nucleotides matching TRBD1. V gave up 3 bases and J gave up 3 bases; unmatched junction bases: 2. Germline-derived CDR1 and CDR2 are SGHDT and YYEEEE. The CDR3 consists of 13 residues. The CDR3 DNA follows: TGTGCCAGCAGCTCGACAGGGCACACTGAAGCTTTCTTT. This sequence encodes CASSSTGHTEAFF.

This clone was counted once. The chain recombines TRBV27 with TRBJ1-5; the D is unclear. The CDR3 extends over 16 amino acids. Germline CDR1 MNHEY, CDR2 SMNVEV (reference sequence). Trimming took 0 bases from V and 2 from J, leaving 11 bases between them. The CDR3 coding sequence is TGTGCCAGCAGTTTATCACCCGAAAGCGGCAATCAGCCCCAGCATTTT. This translates into CASSLSPESGNQPQHF.

As for this clone: Other nucleotide sequences in the sample specify the same CDR3. The chain employs TRBV5-1 and TRBJ1-2; 11 nucleotides agree with TRBD1. Trimming removed 0 bases from V and 6 bases from J; junction bases left unmatched: 4. The CDR3 sequence is 15 residues long. Germline loops: CDR1 SGHRS, CDR2 YFSETQ. The CDR3: CASSLVGTGGDGYTF. The CDR3 DNA reads as TGCGCCAGCAGCTTGGTCGGGACAGGGGGTGATGGCTACACCTTC.

The chain is built from TRBV13 and TRBJ1-3; TRBD1 aligns across 7 bases. Germline V gene lookup returns CDR1 PRHDT and CDR2 FYEKMQ (reference sequence). The V and J ends lost 3 bases and 4 bases, in that order; junction bases with no gene match: 6. This CDR3 has 15 amino acids. The CDR3 sequence: CASSFRTGHGNTIYF. Written as DNA, the CDR3 is TGTGCCAGCAGCTTCCGGACAGGTCACGGAAACACCATATATTTT.

The J gene is TRBJ2-1, the V gene TRBV30; D is uncertain. Trimming removed 0 bases from V and 8 bases from J, with 14 bases in between. CDR1 is GTSNPN and CDR2 is SVGIG in the germline V gene (reference sequence). This CDR3 region has 14 residues. CDR3 amino acids: CAWSVPQDPYEQFF. CDR3 nucleotide sequence: TGTGCCTGGAGTGTACCCCAGGATCCGTATGAGCAGTTCTTC.

The rearrangement joins TRBV11-2 to TRBJ2-7, with 7 bases matching TRBD2. Germline CDR1 reads SGHAT; CDR2 reads FQNNGV. The CDR3 covers 16 residues. With V trimmed by 0 bases and J by 1 base, 6 bases remained unmatched. In DNA form, the CDR3 reads TGTGCCAGCAGCTTAGACCCCCTAGCGGCTTCCTACGAGCAGTACTTC. This sequence encodes CASSLDPLAASYEQYF.